This T cell receptor (beta chain) was sequenced for a study of blood T cell repertoires in COVID-19 (dated by TCRdb to between 2020 and 2021). Background on the whole study: Samples covering the acute and convalescent phases of COVID-19 were provided by collaborators in the United States, Italy and Spain. The prospective study material was composed of cDNA or gDNA derived from T cells, B-cell-depleted T cells, or PBMCs. Deeply sampled blood TCRbeta repertoires from subjects exposed to, actively infected with, or recovered from COVID-19 were included in the dataset. The repertoires were released in a freely available public database meant as a resource for research on the immune response to SARS-CoV-2. The samples were drawn from the first 160 participants of the ongoing ImmuneRACE study and from some 1,300 subjects provided by 6 global collaborators. Sample metadata almost always included a de-identified subject ID, COVID-19 status, age in years and sex. HLA class I and class II types, where available, came from metadata supplied by the sample provider rather than from assay-based typing.

With regard to this clone: No cognate antigen has been identified for it. No much larger clonotype is one base removed from it; base qualities were not supplied.

Participants in the prospective study were enrolled through a virtual design, were aged about 18 to 100 years, and lived in 24 United States geographic areas. In the prospective study, participants were assigned to cohorts based on the clinical history participants reported in a screening survey and a study questionnaire. For ImmuneRACE Cohort 3, a participant was defined as recovered based on two consecutive negative NP/OP PCR tests, clearance by a healthcare professional, or resolution of symptoms. In the prospective study, mobile phlebotomists collected whole blood, serum and a nasopharyngeal or oropharyngeal swab from each participant. Additional blood draws and questionnaires over a 2-month period could optionally be provided by prospective study participants. Before DNA extraction, prospective study blood samples were shipped either frozen or at room temperature. Relative to germline, V is missing 8 bases and J is missing 3 bases, with 9 bases of the junction outside any gene match. The CDR3 sequence holds 14 residues, the cysteine and phenylalanine included. Of the read, only the CDR3 DNA is kept; its 42 bases are in frame from base 1. Reading the germline V gene gives CDR1 SQVTM and CDR2 ANQGSEA.

TCRbeta CDR3 regions were amplified from genomic DNA by means of the immunoSEQ Assay, a bias-controlled multiplex PCR. The study's processing was this. The number of nucleated cells in each sample was estimated from the amplification of reference gene primers within the assay. To quantify the absolute abundance of each unique TCRbeta CDR3 rearrangement, sequence reads were collapsed and filtered. For each sample, productive Simpson clonality was calculated as the square root of Simpson's diversity index over productive rearrangements. The immuneACCESS repertoire file appears here via TCRdb, limited to in-frame rearrangements. These files lack a portion of the clones; in checked studies, under half of the deficit traces to unresolved V genes, and the cause of the others is not known. V and J calls and clone size follow that table, whereas D and trimming were derived from the DNA. The sample data list around 260,000 clones, and about 93% of these were observed just once. The ten largest clonotypes hold 0.9% to 1.2% of the sample.

The investigation overall reported the following: Clinical and demographic metadata were provided uncurated, with the amount varying by source and participant.

The TCR was taken from a woman under 40 who had recovered from COVID-19. The specimen sequenced was PBMCs or T cells enriched from blood (not recorded which). The rearranged segments are TRBV29-1 and TRBJ1-5; the junction holds 8 bases that match TRBD1. Here the CDR3 is given as CSPPEDRDNQPQHF. The nucleotide sequence reads TGCAGCCCACCCGAGGACAGGGACAATCAGCCCCAGCATTTT.